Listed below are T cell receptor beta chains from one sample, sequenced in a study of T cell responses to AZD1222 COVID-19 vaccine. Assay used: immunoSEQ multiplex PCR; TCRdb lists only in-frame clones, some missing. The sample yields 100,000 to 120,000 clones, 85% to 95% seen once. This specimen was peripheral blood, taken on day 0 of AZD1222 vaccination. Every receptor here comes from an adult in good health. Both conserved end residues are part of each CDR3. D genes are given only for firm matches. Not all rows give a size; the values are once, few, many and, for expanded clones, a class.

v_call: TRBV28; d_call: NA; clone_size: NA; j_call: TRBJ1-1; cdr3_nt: TGTGCCAGCAGAGAGGACAGTTTGAACACTGAAGCTTTCTTT; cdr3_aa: CASREDSLNTEAFF
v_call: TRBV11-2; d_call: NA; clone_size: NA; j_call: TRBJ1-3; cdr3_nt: TGTGCCAGCAGCTTGGGCCGGGGGGGCCGGGCTGGAAACACCATATATTTT; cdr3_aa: CASSLGRGGRAGNTIYF
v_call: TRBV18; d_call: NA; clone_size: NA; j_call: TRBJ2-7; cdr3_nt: TGTGCCAGCTCACCACCTAGGAAGGCCTACGAGCAGTACTTC; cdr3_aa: CASSPPRKAYEQYF
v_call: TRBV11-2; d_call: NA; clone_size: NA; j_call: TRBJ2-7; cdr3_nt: TGTGCCAGCAGCTTAGGGGCCCGAGGGTCCCACGAGCAGTACTTC; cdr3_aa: CASSLGARGSHEQYF
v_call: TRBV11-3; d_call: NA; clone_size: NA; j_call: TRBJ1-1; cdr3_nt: TGTGCCAGCAACTTGGCCCCAGGGAAGAACACTGAAGCTTTCTTT; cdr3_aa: CASNLAPGKNTEAFF
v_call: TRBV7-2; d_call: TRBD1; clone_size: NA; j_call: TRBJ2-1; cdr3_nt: TGTGCCAGCAGCGCGAACAGGGGGCTGAATGAGCAGTTCTTC; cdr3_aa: CASSANRGLNEQFF
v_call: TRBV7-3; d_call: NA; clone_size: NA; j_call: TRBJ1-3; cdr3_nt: TGTGCCAGCAGCTCCCGCCCCCAGGGTATGGTGAGCTCTGGAAACACCATATATTTT; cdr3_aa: CASSSRPQGMVSSGNTIYF
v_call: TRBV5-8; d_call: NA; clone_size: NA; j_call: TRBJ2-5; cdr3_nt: TGTGCCAGCAGCTTGGCCCTAGTGGGGTCCGAGACCCAGTACTTC; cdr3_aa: CASSLALVGSETQYF
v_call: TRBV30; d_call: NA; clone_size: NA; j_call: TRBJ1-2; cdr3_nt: TGTGCCTGGAGCGGAGGGGAGAACGAAGGTGGCTACACCTTC; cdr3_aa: CAWSGGENEGGYTF
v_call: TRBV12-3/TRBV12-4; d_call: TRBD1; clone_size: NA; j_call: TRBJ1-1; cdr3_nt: TGTGCCAGCACCCGGACAGGGGGGACTGAAGCTTTCTTT; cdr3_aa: CASTRTGGTEAFF
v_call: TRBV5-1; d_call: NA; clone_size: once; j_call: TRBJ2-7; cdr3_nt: TGCGCCAGCAGCGTGGTAGGACAGAAGGGGTACGAGCAGTACTTC; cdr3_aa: CASSVVGQKGYEQYF
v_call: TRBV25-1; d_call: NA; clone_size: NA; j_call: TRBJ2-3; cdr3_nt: TGTGCCAGCAGCCGGGGGTTTAGAGCCGTAATCACAGATACGCAGTATTTT; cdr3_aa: CASSRGFRAVITDTQYF
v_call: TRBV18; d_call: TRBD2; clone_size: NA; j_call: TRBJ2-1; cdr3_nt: TGTGCCAGCTCGCCCCTTAGCGGGGGCCAATACAATGAGCAGTTCTTC; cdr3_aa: CASSPLSGGQYNEQFF
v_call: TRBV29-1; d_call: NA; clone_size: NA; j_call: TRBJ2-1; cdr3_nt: TGCAGCGCTGCTCCTTTATCCGTCCCCAGCTCCTACAATGAGCAGTTCTTC; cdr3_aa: CSAAPLSVPSSYNEQFF
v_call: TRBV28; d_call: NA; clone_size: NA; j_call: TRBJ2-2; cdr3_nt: TGTGCCAGCAGTTTCGGCGGGGCGAACACCGGGGAGCTGTTTTTT; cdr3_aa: CASSFGGANTGELFF
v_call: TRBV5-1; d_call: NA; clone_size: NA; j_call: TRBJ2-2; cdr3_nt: TGCGCCAGCAGAGCAGACGGTTTCCCGGGCACCGGGGAGCTGTTTTTT; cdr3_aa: CASRADGFPGTGELFF
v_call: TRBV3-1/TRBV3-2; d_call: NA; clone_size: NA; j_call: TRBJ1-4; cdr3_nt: TGTGCCAGCAGCCCAGTTTTTACTGCAACTAATGAAAAACTGTTTTTT; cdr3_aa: CASSPVFTATNEKLFF
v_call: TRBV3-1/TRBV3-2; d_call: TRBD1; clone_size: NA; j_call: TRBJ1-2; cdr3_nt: TGTGCCAGCAGCCAACAAACAGGGGGAAGGGGCTACACCTTC; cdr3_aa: CASSQQTGGRGYTF
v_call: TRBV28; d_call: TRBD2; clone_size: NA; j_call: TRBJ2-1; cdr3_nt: TGTGCCAGCCGGGTTCGGGGAGGGGATGAGCAGTTCTTC; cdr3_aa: CASRVRGGDEQFF
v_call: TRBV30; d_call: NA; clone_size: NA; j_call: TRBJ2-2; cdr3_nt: TGTGCCTGGAGTAGGGGTGAGACCGGGGAGCTGTTTTTT; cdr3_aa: CAWSRGETGELFF
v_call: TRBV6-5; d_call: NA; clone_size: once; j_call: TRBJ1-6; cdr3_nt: TGTGCCAGCAGGGACCCGAGGCCGGATTCACCCCTCCACTTT; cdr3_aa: CASRDPRPDSPLHF
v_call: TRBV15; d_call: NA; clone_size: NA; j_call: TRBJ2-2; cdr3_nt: TGTGCCACCAGCCCTCCAACGAACACCGGGGAGCTGTTTTTT; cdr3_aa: CATSPPTNTGELFF
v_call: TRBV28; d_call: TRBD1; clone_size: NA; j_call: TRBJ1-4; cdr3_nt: TGTGCCAGCAGACCCGGGACAGGGGGCCTATATGAAAAACTGTTTTTT; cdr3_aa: CASRPGTGGLYEKLFF
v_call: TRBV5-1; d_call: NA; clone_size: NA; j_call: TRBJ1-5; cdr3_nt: TGCGCCAGCAGCGATACTTTAACAGGGCGGGTATTTTCCTTATGGAATCAGCCCCAGCATTTT; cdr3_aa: CASSDTLTGRVFSLWNQPQHF
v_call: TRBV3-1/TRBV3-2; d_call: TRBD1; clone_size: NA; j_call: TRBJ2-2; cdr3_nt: TGTGCCAGCAGCCACATCGGGACAGAGAACACCGGGGAGCTGTTTTTT; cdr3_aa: CASSHIGTENTGELFF
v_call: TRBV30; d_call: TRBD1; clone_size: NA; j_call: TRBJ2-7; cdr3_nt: TGTGCCTGGTCGCCAGGGGGTTTCTACGAGCAGTACTTC; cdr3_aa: CAWSPGGFYEQYF
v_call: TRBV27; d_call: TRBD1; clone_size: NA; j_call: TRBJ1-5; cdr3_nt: TGTGCCAGCAGTAGGGACAGTAGCAATCAGCCCCAGCATTTT; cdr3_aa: CASSRDSSNQPQHF
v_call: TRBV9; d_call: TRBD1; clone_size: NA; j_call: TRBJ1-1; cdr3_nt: TGTGCCAGCAGCGGAGGGCCGGGACAGGGTCCTGGAGCTTTCTTT; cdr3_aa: CASSGGPGQGPGAFF
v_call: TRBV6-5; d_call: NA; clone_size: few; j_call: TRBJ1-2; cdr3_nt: TGTGCCAGCAGCTCTCGGACCCTAGGAGGCTACACCTTC; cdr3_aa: CASSSRTLGGYTF
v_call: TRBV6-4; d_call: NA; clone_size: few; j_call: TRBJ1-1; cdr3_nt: TGTGCCAGCAGTGAAGGGTTTAACACTGAAGCTTTCTTT; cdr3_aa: CASSEGFNTEAFF
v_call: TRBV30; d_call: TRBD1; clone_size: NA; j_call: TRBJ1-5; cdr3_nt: TGTGCCTGGAGTGTTGGACAGGGGGCTCAGCCCCAGCATTTT; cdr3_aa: CAWSVGQGAQPQHF
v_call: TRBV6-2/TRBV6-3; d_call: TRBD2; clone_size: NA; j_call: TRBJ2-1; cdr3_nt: TGTGCCAGCAGTTACCACGGGACTAGCGGGGGGGCTGGTGAGCAGTTCTTC; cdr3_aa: CASSYHGTSGGAGEQFF
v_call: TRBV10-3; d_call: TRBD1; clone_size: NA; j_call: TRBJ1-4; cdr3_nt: TGTGCCATCAGGAGGACAGGGGCTAATGAAAAACTGTTTTTT; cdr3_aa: CAIRRTGANEKLFF
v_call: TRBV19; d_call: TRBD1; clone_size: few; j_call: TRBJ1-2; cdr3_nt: TGTGCCAGTAGTACCCGGACAGGGACCTATGGCTACACCTTC; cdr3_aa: CASSTRTGTYGYTF
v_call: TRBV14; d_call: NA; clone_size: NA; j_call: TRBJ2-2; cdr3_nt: TGTGCCAGCAGCGCCGAGAACACCGGGGAGCTGTTTTTT; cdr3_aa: CASSAENTGELFF